This T cell receptor (beta chain) stems from a study of identical twins. A single record per CDR3 protein comes from TCRdb applying MiXCR to the 5' RACE reads. The top ten clones hold under 2% of a sample with more than 650,000 distinct CDR3 sequences, around 6.1% of them seen once. This clonotype has ten or more counts. The TCR was taken from a man younger than 30 in good health. Sequencing was done on a sample of naive T cells sorted from blood.

In DNA, the CDR3 is TGTGCCAGCAGCCCGACAGGAATCACTGGCTACACCTTC. This translates into CASSPTGITGYTF. The chain recombines TRBV5-5 with TRBJ1-2, with a tentative D call TRBD1 (6 bases). Germline V CDR1 and CDR2: SGHKS, YYEKEE (reference sequence). V was pared by 4 bases and J by 7 bases, with 14 bases between. The CDR3 totals 13 residues. Combining the CDR3 with reference TRBV5-5 and TRBJ1-2 gives the whole variable domain DAGVTQSPTHLIKTRGQQVTLRCSPISGHKSVSWYQQVLGQGPQFIFQYYEKEERGRGNFPDRFSARQFPNYSSELNVNALLLGDSALYLCASSPTGITGYTFGSGTRLTVV.